A selection of T cell receptor beta chains follows, all from one sample in a study of T cell repertoires in cytomegalovirus infection. TCRdb fed the reads into MiXCR, producing one record per CDR3 protein. The sample has 200,000 to 300,000 distinct CDR3 sequences, roughly an eighth seen once. The specimen sequenced was PBMCs. The receptors stem from a human donor in good health (CMV status not recorded). Some clones in this sample may be carry-over from other donors' samples. CDR3s include the opening cysteine and the closing phenylalanine or tryptophan. D genes are given only for firm matches. Clone size is shown for a subset of rows, as once, few, many or a class of expanded clone.

J	size	V	length	D	CDR3	DNA
TRBJ2-4	few	TRBV5-5	14	NA	CASRGEPAKNIQYF	TGTGCCAGCAGAGGCGAGCCAGCCAAAAACATTCAGTACTTC
TRBJ2-1	many	TRBV4-1	15	TRBD2	CASSQGTSGGNEQFF	TGCGCCAGCAGCCAAGGGACTAGCGGGGGCAATGAGCAGTTCTTC
TRBJ1-2	many	TRBV7-2	16	NA	CASSLDPGSRSYGYTF	TGTGCCAGCAGCTTAGACCCAGGGAGTCGGAGCTATGGCTACACCTTC
TRBJ2-1	many	TRBV14	13	NA	CASSQAQHGEQFF	TGTGCCAGCAGCCAAGCTCAGCACGGTGAGCAGTTCTTC
TRBJ2-1	few	TRBV6-2/TRBV6-3	14	TRBD2	CASSSRTSGYEQFF	TGTGCCAGCAGTTCGCGGACTAGCGGCTATGAGCAGTTCTTC
TRBJ1-3	NA	TRBV7-3	15	NA	CASSLTGRGGNTIYF	TGTGCCAGCAGCTTAACCGGACGGGGAGGAAACACCATATATTTT
TRBJ2-5	few	TRBV5-1	13	NA	CASSSTRSETQYF	TGCGCCAGCAGCTCTACTAGGTCGGAGACCCAGTACTTC
TRBJ1-1	few	TRBV7-2	13	NA	CASSLAQGRWAFF	TGTGCCAGCAGCTTAGCACAGGGAAGGTGGGCTTTCTTT
TRBJ2-3	many	TRBV5-6	14	TRBD1	CASSTGQGTDTQYF	TGTGCCAGCAGCACTGGACAGGGCACAGATACGCAGTATTTT
TRBJ2-3	NA	TRBV12-3/TRBV12-4	15	NA	CASSLAGQYTDTQYF	TGTGCCAGCAGTTTAGCGGGGCAGTACACAGATACGCAGTATTTT